The 7 T cell receptor beta chains below all came from one sample that was sequenced in a study of cytomegalovirus exposure and HLA in healthy donors (dated by TCRdb to about 2017). The library was generated by the immunoSEQ multiplex PCR assay. What TCRdb holds here is the immuneACCESS table cut down to in-frame rearrangements. Part of the clones is not present; checked against another copy, under half of the missing clones reflect an unresolved V gene, and the others are unexplained. Here the sample has under 250,000 clones; around nine tenths occur a single time. About 3% of the sample lies in the top ten. Source material: PBMCs. These receptors all stem from a man between 18 and 35 years old in good health and CMV-seronegative.

This sequence joins TRBV13 and TRBJ2-7; 10 bases agree with TRBD2. The germline gives CDR1 PRHDT, CDR2 FYEKMQ (reference sequence). The CDR3 extends over 15 amino acids. V shed 7 bases and J 7 bases; nucleotides not matched to a gene: 13. CDR3 sequence reads: CASTSGTSASLEQYF. For the CDR3, the DNA is TGTGCCAGCACCTCGGGGACTAGCGCTTCTCTGGAGCAGTACTTC.

The rearrangement joins TRBV4-3 to TRBJ2-3; D is possibly TRBD1 (5 bases). The CDR3 has 15 residues. Deletions cut 1 base from V and 5 bases from J, with 13 bases between. Germline-derived CDR1 and CDR2 are LGHNA and YSLEER. The CDR3 coding sequence is TGCGCCAGCAGCCAAGGAACAGGTGACGGAGATACGCAGTATTTT. Its translation: CASSQGTGDGDTQYF.

This chain links TRBV7-3 with TRBJ2-3; 8 bases line up with TRBD2. The germline CDR1 and CDR2 sequences are SGHTA and FQGTGA. With 1 base clipped from V and 4 bases from J, the junction kept 1 base outside the gene matches. This CDR3 is built from 14 residues. CDR3 bases: TGTGCCAGCAGCTTAATGCGGGAGGCAGATACGCAGTATTTT. Translated: CASSLMREADTQYF. Together with reference TRBV7-3 and TRBJ2-3, the CDR3 gives the full variable domain: GAGVSQTPSNKVTEKGKYVELRCDPISGHTALYWYRQSLGQGPEFLIYFQGTGAADDSGLPNDRFFAVRPEGSVSTLKIQRTERGDSAVYLCASSLMREADTQYFGPGTRLTVL.

V gene TRBV5-1 combines with J gene TRBJ2-7; 11 bases map to TRBD2. The CDR3 contains 15 residues. Looked up from germline, CDR1 is SGHRS and CDR2 is YFSETQ. Trimming removed 3 bases from V and 2 bases from J; junction bases left unmatched: 4. CDR3 protein: CASSSLAGVAYEQYF. CDR3 in DNA: TGCGCCAGCAGCTCACTAGCGGGAGTTGCCTACGAGCAGTACTTC. The variable domain in full, with the rest retrieved from reference TRBV5-1 and TRBJ2-7, is KAGVTQTPRYLIKTRGQQVTLSCSPISGHRSVSWYQQTPGQGLQFLFEYFSETQRNKGNFPGRFSGRQFSNSRSEMNVSTLELGDSALYLCASSSLAGVAYEQYFGPGTRLTVT.

The chain combines TRBV5-4 with TRBJ2-3; 11 nucleotides align to TRBD2. With V trimmed by 4 bases and J by 3 bases, 10 bases remained unmatched. Germline CDR1 is SGHNT and CDR2 is YYREEE (reference sequence). This CDR3 spans 17 amino acids. Written as DNA, the CDR3 is TGTGCCAGCAGCATAGATAGCGGGGGGGCGTGGACAGATACGCAGTATTTT. Amino acids: CASSIDSGGAWTDTQYF.

V gene TRBV18 combines with J gene TRBJ1-2; perhaps TRBD1 as D (6 bases). Germline V gene lookup returns CDR1 KGHSH and CDR2 LQKENI. The CDR3 contains 14 residues. Deletions cut 3 bases from V and 2 bases from J, with 10 bases between. The CDR3 sequence: CASSPNRENYGYTF. CDR3 sequence (DNA): TGTGCCAGCTCACCGAACAGGGAAAACTATGGCTACACCTTC.

The chain uses TRBV28 and TRBJ2-3, with 9 bases identical to TRBD1. Germline CDR1 and CDR2: MDHEN and SYDVKM. V lost 4 bases to trimming and J lost 5 bases; unmatched junction nucleotides: 7. CDR3 length: 15 residues. CDR3 bases: TGTGCCAGCAGTTCTCCACAGGGGGCAGGAGATACGCAGTATTTT. Protein product: CASSSPQGAGDTQYF.